What follows describes a single T cell receptor beta chain. Its antigen is as yet unknown. Only in-frame clones appear in the TCRdb table, and some are missing; sequencing was by immunoSEQ multiplex PCR. Here the sample spans about 86,000 clones, 88% being singletons. Germline-derived CDR1 and CDR2 are MNHEY and SVGAGI. V dropped 2 bases and J dropped 8; count of bases not matched to a gene: 1. This CDR3 has 13 residues. This specimen belongs to a study of identifying expanded T cells in peripheral blood. General study points: Over two and four weeks, about 17 and 20 clones changed, versus roughly 1.2 between replicates.

Healthy donors had no documented immune events, such as infections, while sampled. Material for sequencing was blood. This sequence was found in a person between 18 and 75 years old in good health. The chain carries TRBV6-5 and TRBJ1-1; TRBD1 matches at 11 bases. The CDR3: CASSYRTGGEAFF. As DNA, the CDR3 is TGTGCCAGCAGTTACAGGACAGGGGGCGAAGCTTTCTTT.